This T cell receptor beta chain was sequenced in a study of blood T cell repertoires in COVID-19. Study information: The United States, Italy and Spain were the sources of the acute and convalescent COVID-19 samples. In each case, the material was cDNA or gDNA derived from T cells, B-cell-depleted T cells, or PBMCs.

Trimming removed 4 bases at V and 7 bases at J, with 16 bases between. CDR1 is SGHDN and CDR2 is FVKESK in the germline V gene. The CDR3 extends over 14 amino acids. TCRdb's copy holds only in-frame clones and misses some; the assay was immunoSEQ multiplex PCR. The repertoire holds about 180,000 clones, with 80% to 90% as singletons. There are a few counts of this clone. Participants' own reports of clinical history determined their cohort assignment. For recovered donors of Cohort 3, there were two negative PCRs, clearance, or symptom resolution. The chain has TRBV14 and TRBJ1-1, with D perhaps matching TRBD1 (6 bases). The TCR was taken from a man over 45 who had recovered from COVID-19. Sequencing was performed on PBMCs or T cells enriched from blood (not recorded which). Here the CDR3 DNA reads TGTGCCAGCAGCCGCCAGACAGGTTTGTTTGAAGCTTTCTTT. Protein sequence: CASSRQTGLFEAFF.